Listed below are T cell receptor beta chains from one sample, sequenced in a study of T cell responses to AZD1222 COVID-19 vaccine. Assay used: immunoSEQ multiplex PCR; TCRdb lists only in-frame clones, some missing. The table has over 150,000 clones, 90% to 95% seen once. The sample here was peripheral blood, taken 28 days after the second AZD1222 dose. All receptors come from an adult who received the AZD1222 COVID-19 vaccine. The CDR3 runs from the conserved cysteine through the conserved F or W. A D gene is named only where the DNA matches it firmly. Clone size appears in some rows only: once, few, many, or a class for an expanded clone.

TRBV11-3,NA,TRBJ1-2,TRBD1,TGTGCCAGCAGTACCGGGGACAGACGGGGCTACACCTTC,CASSTGDRRGYTF
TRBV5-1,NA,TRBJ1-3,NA,TGCGCCAGCAGCGTGACAGGATACTCTGGAAACACCATATATTTT,CASSVTGYSGNTIYF
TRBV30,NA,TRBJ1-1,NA,TGTGCCGTCAGGGTGGGGGGGATTGGCACTGAAGCTTTCTTT,CAVRVGGIGTEAFF
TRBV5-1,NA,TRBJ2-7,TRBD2,TGCGCCAGCAGCTTGGATAGCGGGCCCCCCTACGAGCAGTACTTC,CASSLDSGPPYEQYF
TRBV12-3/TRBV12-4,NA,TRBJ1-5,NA,TGTGCCAGCAGCACCGTCCACAATCAGCCCCAGCATTTT,CASSTVHNQPQHF
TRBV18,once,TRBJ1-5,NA,TGTGCCAGCTCACCATCCATCAATCAGCCCCAGCATTTT,CASSPSINQPQHF
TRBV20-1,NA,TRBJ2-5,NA,TGCAGTGCTAGGGCCCAGTACTTC,CSARAQYF
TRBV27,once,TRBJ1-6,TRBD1,TGTGCCAGCAGCCGGACAGGAGCACCCATAATCCTCCACTTT,CASSRTGAPIILHF
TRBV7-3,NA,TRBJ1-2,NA,TGTGCCAGCAGCTTAATGCCGGCCAACGCCCACACCTTC,CASSLMPANAHTF
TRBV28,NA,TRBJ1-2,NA,TGTGCCAGCAGTAGACAGGCAAATTCGAACTATGGCTACACCTTC,CASSRQANSNYGYTF
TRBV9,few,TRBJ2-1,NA,TGTGCCAGCAGCGCAACGGGGGGCACGGGTCGGGATGAGCAGTTCTTC,CASSATGGTGRDEQFF
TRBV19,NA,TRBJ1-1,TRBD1,TGTGCCAGTAGTGCCCTAACAGGGGCCCGGAACACTGAAGCTTTCTTT,CASSALTGARNTEAFF
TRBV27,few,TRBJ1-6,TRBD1,TGTGCCAGCAGTTTGCCTGACAGGGGTCGTTCACCCCTCCACTTT,CASSLPDRGRSPLHF
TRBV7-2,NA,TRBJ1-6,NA,TGTGCCAGCAGCTTAGCACCGAGCTCCTATAATTCACCCCTCCACTTT,CASSLAPSSYNSPLHF
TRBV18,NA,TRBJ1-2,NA,TGTGCCAGCTCATCTACAGCAGTTGCCAACTATGGCTACACCTTC,CASSSTAVANYGYTF
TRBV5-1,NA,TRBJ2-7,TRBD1,TGCGCCAGCACCCGCGGGACAGGGGGTTACGAGCAGTACTTC,CASTRGTGGYEQYF
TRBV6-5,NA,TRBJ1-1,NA,TGTGCCACCCTACAGGGAGAGGGTGAAGCTTTCTTT,CATLQGEGEAFF
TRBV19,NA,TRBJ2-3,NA,TGTGCCAGTAGTATCGGAGAGTCTAGCACAGATACGCAGTATTTT,CASSIGESSTDTQYF
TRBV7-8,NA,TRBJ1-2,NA,TGTGCCAGCAGCACCGAAGCATTCGGAGCTAACTATGGCTACACCTTC,CASSTEAFGANYGYTF
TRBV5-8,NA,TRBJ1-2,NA,TGTGCCAGCAGCTTGAGAGGGTGGGCCTATGGCTACACCTTC,CASSLRGWAYGYTF
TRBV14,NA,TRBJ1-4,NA,TGTGCCAGCAGCCAAGTACGGGGGAATGAAAAACTGTTTTTT,CASSQVRGNEKLFF
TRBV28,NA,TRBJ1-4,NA,TGTGCCAGCAGACCGCCCGGGGTCGGAAAACTGTTTTTT,CASRPPGVGKLFF
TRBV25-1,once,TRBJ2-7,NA,TGTGCCAGCAGTCTCTATCTCGAGCAGTACTTC,CASSLYLEQYF
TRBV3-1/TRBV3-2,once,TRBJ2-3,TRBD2,TGTGCCAGCAGCCAAGATCAGGGGTTGCATCCTAGCGGGAGTCGAACAGATACGCAGTATTTT,CASSQDQGLHPSGSRTDTQYF
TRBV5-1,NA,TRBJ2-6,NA,TGCGCCAGCAGCTTGGGACCCGACCTGAGCTCTGGGGCCAACGTCCTGACTTTC,CASSLGPDLSSGANVLTF
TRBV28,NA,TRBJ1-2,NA,TGTGCCAGCAGCTTAGGACAAGGGTGGGATGGCTACACCTTC,CASSLGQGWDGYTF
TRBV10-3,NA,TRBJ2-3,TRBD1,TGTGCCATCAGTGGGGGACAGGCGAGTCGCACAGATACGCAGTATTTT,CAISGGQASRTDTQYF
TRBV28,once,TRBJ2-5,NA,TGTGCCAGCAGTGGACTTCTCAGAAGTAGGGAGACCCAGTACTTC,CASSGLLRSRETQYF
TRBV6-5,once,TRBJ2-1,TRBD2,TGTGCCAGCAGTTTACTAGCGTCCTCCTACAATGAGCAGTTCTTC,CASSLLASSYNEQFF
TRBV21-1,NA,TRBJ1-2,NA,TGTGCCAGCAGAAAAAAGAGGCGGTTAGGGGGGCAAGGCTACACCTTC,CASRKKRRLGGQGYTF
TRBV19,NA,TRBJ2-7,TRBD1,TGTGCCAGTAGCAAAAGGACAGGTCCCTACGAGCAGTACTTC,CASSKRTGPYEQYF
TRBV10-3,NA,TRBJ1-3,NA,TGTGCCATCAGTGACGACAGGACGGGAACCTCTGGAAACACCATATATTTT,CAISDDRTGTSGNTIYF